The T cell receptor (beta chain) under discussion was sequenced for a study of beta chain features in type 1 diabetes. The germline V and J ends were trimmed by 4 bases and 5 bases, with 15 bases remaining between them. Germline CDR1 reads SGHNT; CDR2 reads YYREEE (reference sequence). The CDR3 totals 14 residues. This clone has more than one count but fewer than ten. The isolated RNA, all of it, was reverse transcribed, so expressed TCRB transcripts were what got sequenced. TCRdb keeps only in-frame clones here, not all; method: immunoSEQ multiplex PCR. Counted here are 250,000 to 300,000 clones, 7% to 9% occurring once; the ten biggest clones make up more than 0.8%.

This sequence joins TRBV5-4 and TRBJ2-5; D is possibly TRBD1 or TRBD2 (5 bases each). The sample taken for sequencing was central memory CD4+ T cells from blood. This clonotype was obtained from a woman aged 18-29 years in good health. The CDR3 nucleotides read TGTGCCAGCAGCAAGCCCGGGACCAAGGAGACCCAGTACTTC. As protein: CASSKPGTKETQYF.